A single sample gave rise to the 23 T cell receptor beta chains below, sequenced in a study of OX40 agonist ivuxolimab in advanced cancers. Some clones are missing from TCRdb's copy, which holds only in-frame ones; the method was immunoSEQ multiplex PCR. The repertoire holds about 67,000 clones, with approximately 80% as singletons. The source material was CD4+ or CD8+ T cells sorted from blood, sampled in a trial of the OX40 agonist ivuxolimab. These receptors originate from an adult with an advanced solid tumor such as melanoma, head and neck, liver or kidney cancer.

With respect to this clone: Other DNA sequences from this sample encode an identical CDR3 as well. V gene TRBV4-3 combines with J gene TRBJ1-2; the D is unclear. Looked up from germline, CDR1 is LGHNA and CDR2 is YSLEER. The CDR3 runs to 14 residues. Trimming shortened V by 0 bases and J by 1 base, and 6 bases separated the two germline ends. The chain's CDR3 is CASSQERSNYGYTF. For the CDR3, the DNA is TGCGCCAGCAGCCAAGAACGGAGTAACTATGGCTACACCTTC.

V and J are TRBV7-9 and TRBJ2-2, with 7 positions matching TRBD2. CDR3 size: 14 residues. Germline loops: CDR1 SEHNR, CDR2 FQNEAQ (reference sequence). The ends lost 8 bases at V and 8 bases at J; junction bases unmatched: 11. This CDR3 is CASGRDPPTGELFF. As DNA, the CDR3 is TGTGCCAGCGGGAGGGACCCCCCGACGGGGGAGCTGTTTTTT.

The chain combines TRBV18 with TRBJ2-2; 8 bases align to TRBD1. In germline, CDR1 is KGHSH, CDR2 LQKENI. This CDR3 comprises 16 residues. J lost 3 bases, V lost 3 bases, and 6 bases had no gene match. The CDR3 DNA is TGTGCCAGCTCACCCGGGACAGGCTGGCACACCGGGGAGCTGTTTTTT. Its protein is CASSPGTGWHTGELFF.

This clone was seen a handful of times. J is TRBJ2-7 and V is TRBV27; no clear D gene. The CDR3 runs 9 residues. CDR1 is MNHEY and CDR2 is SMNVEV in the germline V gene (reference sequence). The CDR3 DNA is TGTCCTCGGCCGTACGAGCAGTACTTC. Protein: CPRPYEQYF.

The genes are TRBV6-5 and TRBJ2-7; 7 bases are shared with TRBD1. Germline V gives CDR1 MNHEY, CDR2 SVGAGI. This CDR3 comprises 14 residues. J was trimmed by 3 bases and V by 2 bases; bases with no gene match: 4. DNA for the CDR3: TGTGCCAGCAGTTACGCAGGGGGAAACTACGAGCAGTACTTC. Its protein product is CASSYAGGNYEQYF.

The chain combines TRBV10-2 with TRBJ1-6, with 7 bases matching TRBD1. Germline values: CDR1 WSHSY, CDR2 SAAADI. V gave up 6 bases and J gave up 5 bases; unmatched junction bases: 1. The CDR3 is 13 amino acids. The DNA of the CDR3 is TGCGCCAGCAGAGACAGGGATAATTCACCCCTCCACTTT. Its translation is CASRDRDNSPLHF.

The chain uses TRBV7-8 and TRBJ2-7, with D hard to call. The V and J ends lost 4 bases and 0 bases respectively, with 13 bases between them. The CDR3 has 15 amino acids. The germline V gene encodes CDR1 SGHVS and CDR2 FQNEAQ. CDR3 sequence reads: CASSSPIKSSYEQYF. The CDR3 coding sequence is TGTGCCAGCAGCTCTCCGATCAAGTCCTCCTACGAGCAGTACTTC.

This chain joins TRBV21-1 and TRBJ1-2; the table's TRBD1 call for D was not verified on the DNA. TRBV21-1 is marked as a pseudogene. CDR3 length: 13 residues. CDR3 DNA sequence: TGTGCCAGCAGCACCCATCCTAACTATGGCTACACCTTC. It encodes CASSTHPNYGYTF.

The J gene is TRBJ2-7, the V gene TRBV6-1, with D perhaps TRBD1 (5 bases). Trimming removed 5 bases from V and 4 bases from J, with 15 bases in between. Germline V gene sequence: CDR1 MNHNS, CDR2 SASEGT. The CDR3 contains 14 residues. CDR3 DNA sequence: TGTGCCAGCAGTCAAGGGTCAGGGCCTTACGAGCAGTACGTC. Protein sequence: CASSQGSGPYEQYV.

The rearrangement uses TRBV5-1 and TRBJ1-4; D is undetermined. Trimming stripped 4 bases from V and 7 bases from J, with 14 bases between. Germline V lookup: CDR1 SGHRS, CDR2 YFSETQ. The CDR3 has 14 residues. CDR3 nucleotides: TGCGCCAGCAGCCTTGGGCGGGGTGCTGAAAAACTGTTTTTT. Protein: CASSLGRGAEKLFF.

This CDR3 is CASSDAKQYV. The DNA of the CDR3 is TGTGCCAGCAGTGATGCCAAGCAGTACGTC. The chain joins TRBV6-1 to TRBJ2-7; the D is unclear. Trimming cost V 3 bases and J 8 bases, with 5 bases left between them. The CDR3 covers 10 residues. CDR1 is MNHNS, CDR2 SASEGT, per germline.

The chain couples TRBV29-1 to TRBJ2-2; a possible D gene is TRBD2 (5 bases). Germline loops: CDR1 SQVTM, CDR2 ANQGSEA. V shed 6 bases and J shed 2 bases, with 13 bases lying between them. The CDR3 extends over 14 amino acids. CDR3 in DNA: TGCAGCGTGAGCGGCCCCTCAAACACCGGGGAGCTGTTTTTT. Its protein is CSVSGPSNTGELFF.

The CDR3 region is CASSLGGRRPNTGELFF. CDR3 coding DNA: TGTGCCAGCAGCTTAGGGGGACGGAGACCGAACACCGGGGAGCTGTTTTTT. This chain connects TRBV7-9 to TRBJ2-2; D possibly uses TRBD1 or TRBD2 (5 bases each). The length of the CDR3 is 17 residues. V shed 1 base and J shed 0 bases, with 12 bases lying between them. Germline-derived CDR1 and CDR2 are SEHNR and FQNEAQ (reference sequence). The variable domain in full, completed from reference TRBV7-9 and TRBJ2-2, reads DTGVSQNPRHKITKRGQNVTFRCDPISEHNRLYWYRQTLGQGPEFLTYFQNEAQLEKSRLLSDRFSAERPKGSFSTLEIQRTEQGDSAMYLCASSLGGRRPNTGELFFGEGSRLTVL.

This clone was detected a few times. Other nucleotide sequences from this sample produce the same CDR3. The chain combines TRBV7-9 with TRBJ2-7; D is undetermined. The CDR3 runs 13 residues. V lost 2 bases, J lost 4 bases, and 9 bases lay in between. Germline V lookup: CDR1 SEHNR, CDR2 FQNEAQ (reference sequence). The CDR3 reads CASSLPGRYEQYV. The CDR3 DNA reads as TGTGCCAGCAGCTTACCGGGCCGATACGAGCAGTACGTC.

The chain combines TRBV5-4 with TRBJ2-4, with TRBD1 matching 7 bases. The ends lost 0 bases at V and 3 bases at J; junction bases unmatched: 9. The CDR3 contains 17 residues. Germline V gives CDR1 SGHNT, CDR2 YYREEE (reference sequence). Written as DNA, the CDR3 is TGTGCCAGCAGCTTGGCCAAGGGGGCGCTGGTCAAAAACATTCAGTACTTC. This encodes CASSLAKGALVKNIQYF.

The chain is built from TRBV7-6 and TRBJ2-5, with D perhaps matching TRBD1 or TRBD2 (6 bases each). This CDR3 spans 14 amino acids. V lost 1 base to trimming and J lost 1 base, with 7 bases between them. The germline CDR1 and CDR2 sequences are SGHVS and FNYEAQ. DNA of the CDR3: TGTGCCAGCAGCTTAGGGGGGGCCCAAGAGACCCAGTACTTC. It translates to CASSLGGAQETQYF.

This chain uses TRBV4-2 with TRBJ1-6, with 7 positions matching TRBD1. The germline gives CDR1 LGHNA, CDR2 YNFKEQ. The CDR3 runs to 17 residues. The ends lost 2 bases at V and 6 bases at J; junction bases unmatched: 10. The CDR3 reads CASSQRRQGGSNSPLHF. For the CDR3, the DNA is TGTGCCAGCAGCCAAAGGAGACAGGGTGGCTCTAATTCACCCCTCCACTTT.

The chain joins TRBV23-1 to TRBJ1-4; 9 bases are shared with TRBD1. TRBV23-1 is identified as an open reading frame with a role that is uncertain. The ends lost 6 bases at V and 0 bases at J; junction bases unmatched: 11. CDR3 length equals 18 residues. CDR3: CASSPGTGSLATNEKLFF. In DNA form, the CDR3 reads TGCGCCAGCAGCCCCGGGACAGGGTCCCTTGCAACTAATGAAAAACTGTTTTTT.

In this sample, this clone turned up a few times. The rearrangement links TRBV5-4 to TRBJ1-1, with a possible D match to TRBD1 (5 bases). This CDR3 has 14 residues. Germline lookup yields CDR1 SGHNT and CDR2 YYREEE (reference sequence). V lost 5 bases, J lost 0 bases, and 11 bases lay in between. Written as DNA, the CDR3 is TGTGCCAGCAGTAACCAGGGCATGAACACTGAAGCTTTCTTT. It codes for CASSNQGMNTEAFF.

The chain links TRBV28 to TRBJ2-7, with 8 bases identical to TRBD1. The CDR3 sequence is 15 residues long. Trimming at V came to 5 bases and at J to 2 bases, leaving 8 bases not matched to a gene. From germline, CDR1 is MDHEN and CDR2 SYDVKM. CDR3 region: CASSPSGGFAYEQYF. The CDR3 region has the DNA TGTGCCAGCAGTCCGTCAGGGGGCTTCGCCTACGAGCAGTACTTC.

In regard to this clone: Different DNA sequences within this sample yield the same CDR3. The chain is built from TRBV27 and TRBJ1-4, with D uncertain. V lost 6 bases, J lost 6 bases, and 14 bases lay in between. CDR1 and CDR2 from the germline V gene are MNHEY and SMNVEV (reference sequence). The CDR3 contains 14 residues. The CDR3 DNA follows: TGTGCCAGCAGACCTCCATGGCCGGATGAAAAACTGTTTTTT. It encodes CASRPPWPDEKLFF. The full variable domain, its missing parts supplied by reference TRBV27 and TRBJ1-4, is EAQVTQNPRYLITVTGKKLTVTCSQNMNHEYMSWYRQDPGLGLRQIYYSMNVEVTDKGDVPEGYKVSRKEKRNFPLILESPSPNQTSLYFCASRPPWPDEKLFFGSGTQLSVL.

This chain connects TRBV10-3 to TRBJ2-5, with TRBD1 matching over 8 bases. The CDR3 contains 16 residues. Trimming at V came to 3 bases and at J to 2 bases, leaving 8 bases not matched to a gene. CDR1 and CDR2 from the germline V gene are ENHRY and SYGVKD. The CDR3 region is CAISDYGTGEQETQYF. In DNA form, the CDR3 reads TGTGCCATCAGTGACTATGGGACAGGCGAACAAGAGACCCAGTACTTC.

The CDR3 DNA follows: TGTGCCTGGAGTGTACTTTGGCAGGGGGCTAACGGCTACACCTTC. Translated: CAWSVLWQGANGYTF. The rearrangement joins TRBV30 to TRBJ1-2; 8 nucleotides align to TRBD1. Germline-derived CDR1 and CDR2 are GTSNPN and SVGIG (reference sequence). The CDR3 is made up of 15 amino acids. After removal of 0 bases from V and 8 bases from J, the junction contained 11 bases not matched to a gene.